In its sample, the clone carrying this TCR beta chain was seen once. This specimen belongs to a study of blood T cell repertoires in COVID-19. Seattle participants joined during active infection and were tracked over time. The repertoire was sequenced with immunoSEQ multiplex PCR; TCRdb's copy has only in-frame clones and lacks some. Among under 350,000 clones, roughly 90% were seen once, and the ten largest hold 6.5% to 8%. The CDR3 has 18 amino acids. V lost 2 bases to trimming and J lost 4 bases; unmatched junction nucleotides: 12. Germline CDR1 is LGHNT and CDR2 is FRNRAP. Specimen: peripheral blood. The V call is TRBV12-5, the J call TRBJ2-1; 9 bases map to TRBD1. This clonotype originated in a woman aged 25 to 45 with COVID-19, enrolled during active disease. CDR3 coding DNA: TGTGCTAGTGGTTTGACCCTGCGGGACAGGGTGAGTTACAATGAGCAGTTCTTC. Translation gives CASGLTLRDRVSYNEQFF.